This T cell receptor beta chain was sequenced during a study of T-cell reconstitution after alpha-beta-depleted transplantation in children. The germline gives CDR1 SGHAT, CDR2 FQDESV (reference sequence). The CDR3 has 18 amino acids. V shed 5 bases and J 6 bases; nucleotides not matched to a gene: 10. Preparation of the TCRbeta library involved a method that used unique molecular identifiers. TCRdb reanalysed the PCR reads using MiXCR and keeps one entry per CDR3 protein. The sample shows 500,000 to 750,000 distinct CDR3 sequences, over 10% of them seen only once. General study points: Diversity of TCRbeta at day 60 was high in some patients, arising from surviving recipient T cells and thymic progenitors. T-cell numbers and diversity one year post-transplant derived largely from freshly generated T cells. Several hundred graft clones that had expanded were reportedly the source of alpha-beta T cells about two months after transplant.

As to this clonotype: Its antigen is currently unknown.

The specimen was PBMCs, mostly from graft donor cells, collected 360 days after TCRalphabeta/CD19-depleted stem cell transplant. The chain combines TRBV11-1 with TRBJ2-1; 16 positions match TRBD2. The TCR sequence derives from a male patient aged 10 to 17 who had a stem cell transplant for acute myeloid leukemia, so the T cells may come from the graft donor. Here the CDR3 DNA reads TGTGCCAGCAGCCCTGGGACTAGCGGGAGGGCCAGAGTCAATGAGCAGTTCTTC. As protein: CASSPGTSGRARVNEQFF.